The present entry profiles one T cell receptor (beta chain) with its context. These data originate in a study of blood T cell repertoires in COVID-19. Germline V gene data show CDR1 as SEHNR and CDR2 as FQNEAQ (reference sequence). Trimming took 8 bases from V and 0 from J; bases not matched to a gene: 4. This CDR3 is built from 15 residues. In the source study's methods: Estimated nucleated cell counts came from reference gene primer amplification. Only in-frame clones appear in the TCRdb table, and some are missing; sequencing was by immunoSEQ multiplex PCR. For V, J and clone size, that table is used; D and trimming come from the DNA. Of more than 70,000 clones listed, about 85% are singletons.

Source material: peripheral blood. This TCR derives from a human donor in a cohort sampled during active COVID-19. This chain connects TRBV7-9 to TRBJ2-6; 7 bases are a match to TRBD1. DNA of the CDR3: TGTGCCAGCGAACAGGGGTCCTCTGGGGCCAACGTCCTGACTTTC. It is translated as CASEQGSSGANVLTF.